Each of the 2 T cell receptor beta chains below was sequenced from the same sample in a study of blood T cell repertoires in COVID-19. The repertoire was sequenced with immunoSEQ multiplex PCR; TCRdb's copy has only in-frame clones and lacks some. The sample contains around 300,000 clones, 90% of which appear only once. The material sequenced was peripheral blood. The receptor source for this set is a woman under 40 with COVID-19, enrolled during active disease.

This clone appeared a few times. The chain employs TRBV5-1 and TRBJ2-5; 9 bases map to TRBD1. V was clipped by 4 bases and J by 5 bases; unmatched bases: 9. Per germline, CDR1 SGHRS and CDR2 YFSETQ. The CDR3 length is 15 residues. CDR3: CASSPWTGAGETQYF. CDR3 in DNA: TGCGCCAGCAGCCCTTGGACAGGGGCGGGTGAGACCCAGTACTTC.

This clone was counted a single time. The chain combines TRBV3-1 (or the pseudogene TRBV3-2) with TRBJ1-4; D remains ambiguous. In germline, CDR1 is LGHDT, CDR2 YNNKEL (reference sequence). The ends were cut back, 0 bases at V and 0 bases at J, with 8 bases in the middle. This CDR3 contains 16 residues. The CDR3 DNA is TGTGCCAGCAGCCAAGATCGAGGGACAACTAATGAAAAACTGTTTTTT. Translating gives CASSQDRGTTNEKLFF.